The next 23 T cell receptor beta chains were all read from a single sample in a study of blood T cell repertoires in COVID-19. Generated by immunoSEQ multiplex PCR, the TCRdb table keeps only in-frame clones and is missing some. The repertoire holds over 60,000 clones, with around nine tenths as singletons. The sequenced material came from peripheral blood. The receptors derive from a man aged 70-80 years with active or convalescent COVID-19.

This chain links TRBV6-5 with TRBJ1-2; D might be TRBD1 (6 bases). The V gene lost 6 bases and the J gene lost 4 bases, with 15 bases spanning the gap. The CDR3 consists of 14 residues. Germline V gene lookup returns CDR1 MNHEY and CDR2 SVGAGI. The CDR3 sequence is CASRTPGQIYGYTF. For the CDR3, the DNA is TGTGCCAGCAGGACCCCTGGACAGATCTATGGCTACACCTTC.

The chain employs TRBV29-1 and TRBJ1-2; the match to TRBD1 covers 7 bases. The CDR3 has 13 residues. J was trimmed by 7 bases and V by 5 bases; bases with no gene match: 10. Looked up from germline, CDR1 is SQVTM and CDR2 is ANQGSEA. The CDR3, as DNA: TGCAGCGTTTTGACGACCAGGGGGATTGGCTACACCTTC. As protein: CSVLTTRGIGYTF.

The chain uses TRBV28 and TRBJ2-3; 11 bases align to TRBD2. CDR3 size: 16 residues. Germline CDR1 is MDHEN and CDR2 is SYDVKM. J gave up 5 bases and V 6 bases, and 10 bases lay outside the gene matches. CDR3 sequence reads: CASSRLLAGVGDTQYF. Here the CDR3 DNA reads TGTGCCAGCAGCCGCCTACTAGCGGGAGTTGGAGATACGCAGTATTTT.

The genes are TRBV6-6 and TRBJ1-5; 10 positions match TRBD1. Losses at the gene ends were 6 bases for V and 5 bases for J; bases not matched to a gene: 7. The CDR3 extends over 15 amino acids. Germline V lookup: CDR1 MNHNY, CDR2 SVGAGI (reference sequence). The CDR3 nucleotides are TGTGCCAGCAGATCCGACAGGGGGCCCCATCAGCCCCAGCATTTT. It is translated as CASRSDRGPHQPQHF.

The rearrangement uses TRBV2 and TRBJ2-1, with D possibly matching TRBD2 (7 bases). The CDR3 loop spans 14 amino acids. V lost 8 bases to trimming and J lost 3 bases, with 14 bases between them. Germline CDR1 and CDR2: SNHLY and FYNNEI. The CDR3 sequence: CASGGGSDYNEQFF. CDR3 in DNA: TGTGCCAGCGGCGGGGGCTCTGACTACAATGAGCAGTTCTTC.

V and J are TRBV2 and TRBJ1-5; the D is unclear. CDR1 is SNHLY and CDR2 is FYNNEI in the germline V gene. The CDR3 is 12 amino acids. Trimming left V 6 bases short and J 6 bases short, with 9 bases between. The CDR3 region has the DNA TGTGCCAGCAGCTTAGTTACTCAGCCCCAGCATTTT. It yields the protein CASSLVTQPQHF.

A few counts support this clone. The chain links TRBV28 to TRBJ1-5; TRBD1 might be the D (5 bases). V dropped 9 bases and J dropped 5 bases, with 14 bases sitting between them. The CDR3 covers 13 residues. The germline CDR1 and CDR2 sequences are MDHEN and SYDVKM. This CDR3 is CASWSQGDQPQHF. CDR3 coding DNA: TGTGCCAGTTGGAGTCAGGGTGATCAGCCCCAGCATTTT.

This chain's CDR3 is CASSPGHGEQFF. The CDR3 nucleotides are TGTGCCAGCTCACCAGGGCACGGTGAGCAGTTCTTC. The chain links TRBV18 to TRBJ2-1, with D uncertain. CDR3 length equals 12 residues. V lost 2 bases and J 9 bases, leaving 8 bases between the germline ends. CDR1 KGHSH and CDR2 LQKENI come from the germline V gene.

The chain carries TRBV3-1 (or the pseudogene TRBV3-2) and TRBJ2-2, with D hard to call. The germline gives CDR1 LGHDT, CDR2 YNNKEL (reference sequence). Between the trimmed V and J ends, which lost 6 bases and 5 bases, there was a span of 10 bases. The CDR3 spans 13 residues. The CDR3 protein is CASSLSWTGELFF. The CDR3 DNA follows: TGTGCCAGCAGTCTTAGCTGGACCGGGGAGCTGTTTTTT.

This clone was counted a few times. CDR3 in DNA: TGTGCCAGCAGCCCGGGGACAGGGAGAGGTACGCAGTATTTT. This translates into CASSPGTGRGTQYF. This chain links TRBV11-3 with TRBJ2-3; 9 bases fit TRBD1. The ends lost 5 bases at V and 8 bases at J; junction bases unmatched: 8. Germline values: CDR1 SGHNT, CDR2 YENEEA. This CDR3 has 14 amino acids.

DNA of the CDR3: TGTGCCAGCAGCCCACAAACGTGGTATGGCTACACCTTC. It is translated as CASSPQTWYGYTF. The chain links TRBV28 to TRBJ1-2, with D unclear. Germline CDR1 reads MDHEN; CDR2 reads SYDVKM. Trimming removed 6 bases from V and 5 bases from J, with 13 bases in between. CDR3 length: 13 amino acids.

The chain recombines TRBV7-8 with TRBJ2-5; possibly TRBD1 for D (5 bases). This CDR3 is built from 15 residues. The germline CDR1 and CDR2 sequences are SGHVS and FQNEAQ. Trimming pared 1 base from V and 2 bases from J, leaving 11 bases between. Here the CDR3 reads CASSLEGRAQETQYF. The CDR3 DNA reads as TGTGCCAGCAGCTTAGAAGGCAGGGCACAAGAGACCCAGTACTTC.

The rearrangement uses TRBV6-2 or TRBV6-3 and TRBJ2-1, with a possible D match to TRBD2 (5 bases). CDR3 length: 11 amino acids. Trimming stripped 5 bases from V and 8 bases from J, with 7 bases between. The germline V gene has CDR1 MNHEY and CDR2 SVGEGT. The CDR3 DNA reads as TGTGCCAGCAGTCAGAGGGATGAGCAGTTCTTC. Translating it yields CASSQRDEQFF.

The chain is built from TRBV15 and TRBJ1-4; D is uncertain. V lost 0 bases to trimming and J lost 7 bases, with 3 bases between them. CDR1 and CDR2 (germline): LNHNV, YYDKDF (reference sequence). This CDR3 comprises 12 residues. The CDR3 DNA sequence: TGTGCCACCAGCAGAGATAGTGAAAAACTGTTTTTT. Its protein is CATSRDSEKLFF.

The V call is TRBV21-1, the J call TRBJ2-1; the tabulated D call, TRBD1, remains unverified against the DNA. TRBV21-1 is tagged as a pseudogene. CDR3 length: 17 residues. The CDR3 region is CASSKALMGQGIGEQFF. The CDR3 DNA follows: TGTGCCAGCAGCAAAGCTTTAATGGGACAGGGGATCGGTGAGCAGTTCTTC.

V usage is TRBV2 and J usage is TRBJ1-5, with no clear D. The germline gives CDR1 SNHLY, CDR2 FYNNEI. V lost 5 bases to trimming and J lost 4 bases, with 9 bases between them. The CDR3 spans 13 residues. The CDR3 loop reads CASSFSINQPQHF. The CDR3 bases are TGTGCCAGCAGTTTTAGTATTAATCAGCCCCAGCATTTT.

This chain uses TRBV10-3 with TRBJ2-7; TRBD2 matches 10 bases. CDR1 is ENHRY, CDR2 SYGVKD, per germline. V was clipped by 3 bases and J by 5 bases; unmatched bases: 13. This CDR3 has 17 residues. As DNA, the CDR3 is TGTGCCATCAGTGATGGGTCTGCTAGCGGGGGACGCCACGAGCAGTACTTC. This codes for CAISDGSASGGRHEQYF.

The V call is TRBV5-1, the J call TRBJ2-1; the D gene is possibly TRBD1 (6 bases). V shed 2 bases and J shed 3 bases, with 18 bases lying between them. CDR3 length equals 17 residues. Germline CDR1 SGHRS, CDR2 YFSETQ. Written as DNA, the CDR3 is TGCGCCAGCAGCTTCGGACAGACAAGCCGAATCTACAATGAGCAGTTCTTC. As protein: CASSFGQTSRIYNEQFF.

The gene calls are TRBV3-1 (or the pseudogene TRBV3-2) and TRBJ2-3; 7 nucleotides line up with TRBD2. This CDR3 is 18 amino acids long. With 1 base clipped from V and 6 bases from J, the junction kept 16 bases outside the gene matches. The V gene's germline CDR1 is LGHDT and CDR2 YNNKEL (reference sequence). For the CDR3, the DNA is TGTGCCAGCAGCCAAGCCTATCGACTAGCCCAACAAAGGGATACGCAGTATTTT. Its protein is CASSQAYRLAQQRDTQYF.

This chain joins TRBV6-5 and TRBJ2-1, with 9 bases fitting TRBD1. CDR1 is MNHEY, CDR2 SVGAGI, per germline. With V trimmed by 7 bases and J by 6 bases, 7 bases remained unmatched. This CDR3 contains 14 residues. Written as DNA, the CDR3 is TGTGCCAGCACCCTGGGACAGGGAATCAATGAGCAGTTCTTC. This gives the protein CASTLGQGINEQFF.

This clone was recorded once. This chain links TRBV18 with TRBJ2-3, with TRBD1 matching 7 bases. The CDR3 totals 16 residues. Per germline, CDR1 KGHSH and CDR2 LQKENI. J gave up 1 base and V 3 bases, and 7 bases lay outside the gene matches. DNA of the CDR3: TGTGCCAGCTCACCGATTCGACAGGGAGGCACAGATACGCAGTATTTT. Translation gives CASSPIRQGGTDTQYF.

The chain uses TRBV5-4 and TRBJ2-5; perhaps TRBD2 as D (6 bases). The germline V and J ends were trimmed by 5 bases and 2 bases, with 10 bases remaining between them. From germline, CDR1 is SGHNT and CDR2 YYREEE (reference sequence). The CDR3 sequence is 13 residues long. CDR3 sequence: CASRILAQETQYF. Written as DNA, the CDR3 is TGTGCCAGCAGGATCCTAGCGCAAGAGACCCAGTACTTC.

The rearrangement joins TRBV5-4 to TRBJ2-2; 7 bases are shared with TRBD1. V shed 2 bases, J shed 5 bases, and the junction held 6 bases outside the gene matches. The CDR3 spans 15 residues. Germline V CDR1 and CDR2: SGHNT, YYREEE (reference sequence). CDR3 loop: CASSFSTGVTGELFF. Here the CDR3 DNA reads TGTGCCAGCAGCTTTTCTACAGGGGTAACCGGGGAGCTGTTTTTT.